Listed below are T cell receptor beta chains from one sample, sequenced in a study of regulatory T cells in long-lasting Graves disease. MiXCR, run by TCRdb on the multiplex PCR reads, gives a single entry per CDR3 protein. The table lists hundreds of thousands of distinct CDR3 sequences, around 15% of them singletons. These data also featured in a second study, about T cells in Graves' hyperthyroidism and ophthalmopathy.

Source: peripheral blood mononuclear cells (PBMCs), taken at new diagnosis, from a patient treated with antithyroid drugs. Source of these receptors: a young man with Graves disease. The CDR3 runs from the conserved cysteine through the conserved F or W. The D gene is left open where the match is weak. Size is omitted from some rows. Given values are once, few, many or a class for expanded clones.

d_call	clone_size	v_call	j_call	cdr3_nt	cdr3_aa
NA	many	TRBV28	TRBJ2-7	TGTGCCAGCAGTTTCTTGGGGGAGGCTATGGTCTCATACGAGCAGTACTTC	CASSFLGEAMVSYEQYF
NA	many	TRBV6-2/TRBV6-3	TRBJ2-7	TGTGCCAGTTTAACACAGGGTGGATGGGACGAGCAGTACTTC	CASLTQGGWDEQYF
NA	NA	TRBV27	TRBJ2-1	TGTGCCAGCAGTCCTGCTAGCGCCTACAATGAGCAGTTCTTC	CASSPASAYNEQFF
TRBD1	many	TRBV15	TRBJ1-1	TGTGCCACCAGCAGAGATGACAGGGGATTGACTGAAGCTTTCTTT	CATSRDDRGLTEAFF
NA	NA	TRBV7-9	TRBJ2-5	TGTGCCAGCAGCCATAGGACGGCAGAGACCCAGTACTTC	CASSHRTAETQYF
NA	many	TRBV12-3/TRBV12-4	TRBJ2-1	TGTGCCAGCAGTTCGGAAGGTGGAGGTGAGCAGTTCTTC	CASSSEGGGEQFF
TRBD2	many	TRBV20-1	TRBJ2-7	TGCAGTGCCATCCGAGCGGGGGGGAGCTCCTACGAGCAGTACTTC	CSAIRAGGSSYEQYF
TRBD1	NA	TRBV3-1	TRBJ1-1	TGTGCCAGCAGCCGAAGGGGGCTATTGAACACTGAAGCTTCCTTT	CASSRRGLLNTEASF
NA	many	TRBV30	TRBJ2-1	TGTGCCTGGGATCGGGGGTACAATGAGCAGTTCTTC	CAWDRGYNEQFF
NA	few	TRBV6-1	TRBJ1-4	TGTGCCAGCAGTCCAACAGGGACGATTCGGGAAAAACTGTTTTTT	CASSPTGTIREKLFF
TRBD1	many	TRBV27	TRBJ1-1	TGTGCCAGCAGTTTACAGACAGGGGTAACTGAAGCTTTCTTT	CASSLQTGVTEAFF
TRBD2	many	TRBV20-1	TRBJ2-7	TGCAGTGCTAGAGATATACTAGCGGGAGGGCCTCTCTTCGAGCAGTACTTC	CSARDILAGGPLFEQYF
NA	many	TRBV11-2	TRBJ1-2	TGTGCCAGCAGCCCAAGGCGGGGGCCCTATGGCTACACCTTC	CASSPRRGPYGYTF
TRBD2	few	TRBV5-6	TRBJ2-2	TGTGCCAGCACCTCGGGAGGACTAGCGGGAGGCGGGGAGCTGTTTTTT	CASTSGGLAGGGELFF
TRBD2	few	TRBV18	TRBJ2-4	TGTGCCAGCTCACCAGCAGCACTAGCGGGAGGGAATAAGGTCATTCAGTACTTC	CASSPAALAGGNKVIQYF
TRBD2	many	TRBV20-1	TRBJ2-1	TGCAGTGCTAGAGATAGTTCCCCAGCGGGAGGTTTCTCCTACAATGAGCAGTTCTTC	CSARDSSPAGGFSYNEQFF
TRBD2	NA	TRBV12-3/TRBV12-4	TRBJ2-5	TGTGCCAGCAGTGAGGGACTAGCGGGAGCCCAAGAGACCCAGTACTTC	CASSEGLAGAQETQYF
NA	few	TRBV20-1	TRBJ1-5	TGCAGTGCATGGACACCTTATAGCAATCAGCCCCAGCATTTT	CSAWTPYSNQPQHF
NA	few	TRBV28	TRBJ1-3	TGTGCCAGCAGTTTAGGCAGGGCCCACTCTGGAAACACCATATATTTT	CASSLGRAHSGNTIYF
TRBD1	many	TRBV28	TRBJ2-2	TGTGCCAGCAGCACAGGGGTGGGCGGGGAGCTGTTTTTT	CASSTGVGGELFF
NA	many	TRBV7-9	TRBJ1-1	TGTGCCAGCAGCCATGGAAGGACACCCACTGAAGCTTTCTTT	CASSHGRTPTEAFF
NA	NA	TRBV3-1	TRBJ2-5	TGTGCCAGCAGCCAAGTGCCGGGGCACAAAGAGACCCAGTACTTC	CASSQVPGHKETQYF
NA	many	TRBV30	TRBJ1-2	TGTGCCTGGAAAGAGGGAGGTTACAGAACTAACTATGGCTACACCTTC	CAWKEGGYRTNYGYTF
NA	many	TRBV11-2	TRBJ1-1	TGTGCCAGCAGCTTACTGGGAGGAGGCACTGAAGCTTTCTTT	CASSLLGGGTEAFF